These 5 T cell receptor beta chains share one sample of origin, sequenced in a study of blood T cell repertoires in COVID-19. Sequenced by immunoSEQ multiplex PCR; TCRdb stores in-frame clones only, minus some. The repertoire holds 440,000 or so clones, around nine tenths seen once, with 1.5% to 1.8% in the top ten. The specimen was peripheral blood. The source of these receptors is a woman aged 40 to 50 with COVID-19, enrolled during active disease.

V gene TRBV29-1 combines with J gene TRBJ1-5; 7 nucleotides align to TRBD1. After removal of 7 bases from V and 6 bases from J, the junction contained 9 bases not matched to a gene. CDR3 length: 13 amino acids. Per the germline V gene, CDR1 is SQVTM and CDR2 is ANQGSEA. Here the CDR3 reads CSALTGLGQPQHF. The CDR3 coding sequence is TGCAGCGCATTGACAGGGTTGGGTCAGCCCCAGCATTTT.

This clone was observed a single time. The chain joins TRBV5-5 to TRBJ2-7; tentative D call: TRBD1 (6 bases). Trimming removed 4 bases from V and 3 bases from J, with 14 bases in between. The germline V gene encodes CDR1 SGHKS and CDR2 YYEKEE (reference sequence). The CDR3 totals 14 residues. The DNA of the CDR3 is TGTGCCAGCAGCCCCCTTGGGGGCGTCTACGAGCAGTACTTC. Its translation is CASSPLGGVYEQYF.

The rearrangement uses TRBV29-1 and TRBJ1-2; weak D call: TRBD1 (5 bases). Germline CDR1 and CDR2: SQVTM and ANQGSEA. The CDR3 totals 11 residues. Trimming pared 3 bases from V and 6 bases from J, leaving 8 bases between. CDR3 in DNA: TGCAGCGTTGACAGGGCTCATGGCTACACCTTC. Its translation is CSVDRAHGYTF.

This clone has only a few counts. This chain connects TRBV13 to TRBJ2-1, with 10 bases matching TRBD2. This CDR3 region has 19 residues. The trim removed 5 bases at V and 9 bases at J, leaving 22 bases unmatched. Germline CDR1 PRHDT, CDR2 FYEKMQ (reference sequence). The CDR3 bases are TGTGCCAGCAGCCCCCGGACAGATCTTTTAGCGGGAGGCACGGGTGAGCAGTTCTTC. Its translation: CASSPRTDLLAGGTGEQFF.

The chain joins TRBV7-3 to TRBJ2-2; 13 bases agree with TRBD2. This CDR3 has 18 amino acids. The ends lost 5 bases at V and 8 bases at J; junction bases unmatched: 14. Germline V gene lookup returns CDR1 SGHTA and CDR2 FQGTGA. CDR3: CASSPQPVTSGRSGELFF. CDR3 coding DNA: TGTGCCAGCAGCCCCCAACCCGTGACTAGCGGGAGGTCTGGGGAGCTGTTTTTT.